This TCR beta chain was obtained from a study of cytomegalovirus exposure and HLA in healthy donors. CDR1 SEHNR and CDR2 FQNEAQ come from the germline V gene (reference sequence). The CDR3 has 15 amino acids. J gave up 4 bases and V 8 bases, and 14 bases lay outside the gene matches. Details on this clone: Its specificity is not known.

Though nominally healthy at sampling, donors likely had unrecorded immune exposures. Study-wide results and limits: A missense DCLRE1C variant was associated with V- and J-gene trimming of TCR beta chains in a later analysis, and an independent cohort replicated the association.

The study ran its PCR with 60 Vbeta and 13 Jbeta primers. Produced via immunoSEQ multiplex PCR; TCRdb's table is partial and in-frame only. The sample gives 200,000 to 250,000 clones, 60% to 80% of which show up once; around 1.8% is in the top ten. The sequence was collected from a young man in good health and CMV-seronegative. The chain employs TRBV7-9 and TRBJ2-7, with 7 bases fitting TRBD2. The sample taken for sequencing was PBMCs. The CDR3 sequence is CASLPYGAGGYEQYF. For the CDR3, the DNA is TGTGCCAGCCTTCCTTATGGGGCCGGGGGGTACGAGCAGTACTTC.